The source of this T cell receptor beta chain is a study of response to subunit inactivated influenza vaccine. The study, taken as a whole, reports: Authors suggested each seasonal flu vaccination may recruit only limited numbers of new T cells.

TCRdb re-called the RT-PCR reads with MiXCR, one entry per CDR3 protein. This sample yields around 760,000 distinct CDR3 sequences, of which roughly 14% are seen a single time; 6% to 7% belongs to the top ten. Note on this clonotype: As yet, its antigen is unknown.

Germline assignment: CDR1 MDHEN and CDR2 SYDVKM. Trimming removed 5 bases at V and 8 bases at J, with 16 bases between. The CDR3 sequence is 14 residues long. The TCR sequence derives from a man in his fifties who received an inactivated influenza vaccine. This chain joins TRBV28 and TRBJ2-1, with TRBD1 as a possible D gene (6 bases). The material was PBMCs from blood, obtained less than 15 days before vaccination. CDR3 sequence (DNA): TGTGCCAGCAGTGTTAACTTTGGGGGCGATGAGCAGTTCTTC. As protein: CASSVNFGGDEQFF.